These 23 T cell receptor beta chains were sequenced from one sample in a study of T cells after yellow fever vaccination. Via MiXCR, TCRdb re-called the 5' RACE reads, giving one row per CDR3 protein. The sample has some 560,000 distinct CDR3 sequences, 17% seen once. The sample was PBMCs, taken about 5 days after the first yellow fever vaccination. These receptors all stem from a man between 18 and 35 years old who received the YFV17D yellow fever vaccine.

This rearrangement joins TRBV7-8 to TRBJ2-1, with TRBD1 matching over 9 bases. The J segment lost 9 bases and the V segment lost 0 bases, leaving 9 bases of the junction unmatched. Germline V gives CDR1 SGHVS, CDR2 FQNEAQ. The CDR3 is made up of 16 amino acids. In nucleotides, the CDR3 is TGTGCCAGCAGCTTAGCGGCCGGGACAGGGATCAGTGAGCAGTTCTTC. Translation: CASSLAAGTGISEQFF.

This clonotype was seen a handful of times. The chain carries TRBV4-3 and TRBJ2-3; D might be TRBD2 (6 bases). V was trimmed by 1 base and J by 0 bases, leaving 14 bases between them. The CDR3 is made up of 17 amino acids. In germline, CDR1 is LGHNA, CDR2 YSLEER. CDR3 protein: CASSQVFGGRSTDTQYF. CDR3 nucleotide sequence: TGCGCCAGCAGCCAAGTTTTTGGGGGGAGAAGCACAGATACGCAGTATTTT.

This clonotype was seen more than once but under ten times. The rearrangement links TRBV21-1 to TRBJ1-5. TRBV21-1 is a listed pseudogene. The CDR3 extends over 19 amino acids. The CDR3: CASSSRGQGRAIRNQPQHF. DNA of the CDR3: TGTGCCAGCAGCTCCCGAGGACAGGGGAGGGCGATTCGCAATCAGCCCCAGCATTTT.

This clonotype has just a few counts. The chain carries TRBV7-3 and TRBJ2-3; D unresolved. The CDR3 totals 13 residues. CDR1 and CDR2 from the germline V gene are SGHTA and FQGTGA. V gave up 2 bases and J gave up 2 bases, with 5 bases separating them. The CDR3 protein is CASSLDPTDTQYF. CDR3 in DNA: TGTGCCAGCAGCTTAGACCCCACAGATACGCAGTATTTT.

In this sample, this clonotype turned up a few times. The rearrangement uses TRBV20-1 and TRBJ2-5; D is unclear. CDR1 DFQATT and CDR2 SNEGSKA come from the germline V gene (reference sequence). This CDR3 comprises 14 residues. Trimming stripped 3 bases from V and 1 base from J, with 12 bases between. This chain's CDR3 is CSASSPGSQETQYF. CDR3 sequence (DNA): TGCAGTGCTAGTTCTCCCGGGTCCCAAGAGACCCAGTACTTC.

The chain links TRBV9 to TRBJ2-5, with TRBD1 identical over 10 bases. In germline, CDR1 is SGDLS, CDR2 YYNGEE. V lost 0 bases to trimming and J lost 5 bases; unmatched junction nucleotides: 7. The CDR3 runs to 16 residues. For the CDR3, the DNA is TGTGCCAGCAGCGTAGCACCCGGACAGGGGGGGGAGACCCAGTACTTC. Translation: CASSVAPGQGGETQYF.

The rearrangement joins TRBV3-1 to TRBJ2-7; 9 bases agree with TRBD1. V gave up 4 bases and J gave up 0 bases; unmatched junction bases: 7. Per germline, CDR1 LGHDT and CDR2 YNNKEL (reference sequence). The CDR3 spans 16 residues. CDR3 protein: CASSPTPGQGSYEQYF. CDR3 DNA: TGTGCCAGCAGCCCTACCCCGGGACAGGGCTCCTACGAGCAGTACTTC.

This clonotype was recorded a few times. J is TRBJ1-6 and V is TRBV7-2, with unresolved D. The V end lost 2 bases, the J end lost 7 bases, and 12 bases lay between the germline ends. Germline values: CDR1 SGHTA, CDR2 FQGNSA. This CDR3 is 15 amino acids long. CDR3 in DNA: TGTGCCAGCAGCTTATTCGGCCCGTCGAATTCACCCCTCCACTTT. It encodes CASSLFGPSNSPLHF.

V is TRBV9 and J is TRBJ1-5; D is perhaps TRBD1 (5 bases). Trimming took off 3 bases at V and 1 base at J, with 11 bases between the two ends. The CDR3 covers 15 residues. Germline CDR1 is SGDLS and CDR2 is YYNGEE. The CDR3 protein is CASSEGWDSNQPQHF. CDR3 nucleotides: TGTGCCAGCAGCGAGGGATGGGACAGCAATCAGCCCCAGCATTTT.

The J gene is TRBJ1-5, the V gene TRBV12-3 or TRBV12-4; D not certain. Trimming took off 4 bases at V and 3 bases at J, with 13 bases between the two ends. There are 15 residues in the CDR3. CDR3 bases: TGTGCCAGCAGTTCCGGATGGAGCCTCAATCAGCCCCAGCATTTT. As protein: CASSSGWSLNQPQHF.

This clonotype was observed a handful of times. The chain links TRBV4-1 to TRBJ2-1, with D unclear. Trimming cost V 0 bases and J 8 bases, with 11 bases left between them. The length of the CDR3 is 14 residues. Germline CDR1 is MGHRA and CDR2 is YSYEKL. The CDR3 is CASSQESRVDEQFF. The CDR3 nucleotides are TGCGCCAGCAGCCAAGAAAGTAGGGTTGATGAGCAGTTCTTC.

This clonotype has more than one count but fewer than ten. CDR3 region: CASSLTRLRAGGMNNEQFF. CDR3 coding DNA: TGTGCCAGCAGCTTAACCAGACTTCGGGCGGGGGGGATGAACAATGAGCAGTTCTTC. The chain combines TRBV11-1 with TRBJ2-1; TRBD2 aligns across 9 bases. CDR3 length: 19 amino acids. After removal of 2 bases from V and 5 bases from J, the junction contained 16 bases not matched to a gene. Germline V gives CDR1 SGHAT, CDR2 FQDESV (reference sequence). Full variable domain (missing parts from reference TRBV11-1 and TRBJ2-1): EAEVAQSPRYKITEKSQAVAFWCDPISGHATLYWYRQILGQGPELLVQFQDESVVDDSQLPKDRFSAERLKGVDSTLKIQPAELGDSAMYLCASSLTRLRAGGMNNEQFFGPGTRLTVL.

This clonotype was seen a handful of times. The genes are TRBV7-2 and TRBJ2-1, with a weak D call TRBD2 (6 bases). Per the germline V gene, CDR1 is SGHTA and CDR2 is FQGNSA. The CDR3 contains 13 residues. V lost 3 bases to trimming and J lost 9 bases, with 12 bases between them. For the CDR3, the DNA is TGTGCCAGCAGCTTGCCGCCAGCGGGTGAGCAGTTCTTC. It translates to CASSLPPAGEQFF.

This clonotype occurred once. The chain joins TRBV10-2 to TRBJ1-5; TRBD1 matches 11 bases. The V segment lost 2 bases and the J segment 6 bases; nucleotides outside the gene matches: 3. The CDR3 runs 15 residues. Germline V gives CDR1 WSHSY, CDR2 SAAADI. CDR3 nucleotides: TGCGCCAGCAGTGAGAGGGACAGGGGGTTTCAGCCCCAGCATTTT. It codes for CASSERDRGFQPQHF.

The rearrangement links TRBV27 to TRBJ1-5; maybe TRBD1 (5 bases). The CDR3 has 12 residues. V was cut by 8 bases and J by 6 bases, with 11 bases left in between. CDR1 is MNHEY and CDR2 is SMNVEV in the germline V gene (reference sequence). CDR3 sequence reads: CASGGRSQPQHF. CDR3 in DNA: TGTGCCAGCGGGGGACGTAGTCAGCCCCAGCATTTT.

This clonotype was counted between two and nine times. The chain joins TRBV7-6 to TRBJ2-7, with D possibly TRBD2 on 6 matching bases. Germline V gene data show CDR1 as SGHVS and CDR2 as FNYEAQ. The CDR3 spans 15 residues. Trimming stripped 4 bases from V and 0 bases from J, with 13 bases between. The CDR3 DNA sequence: TGTGCCAGCAGCTCCAGACGGGAGAGCTCCTACGAGCAGTACTTC. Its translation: CASSSRRESSYEQYF.

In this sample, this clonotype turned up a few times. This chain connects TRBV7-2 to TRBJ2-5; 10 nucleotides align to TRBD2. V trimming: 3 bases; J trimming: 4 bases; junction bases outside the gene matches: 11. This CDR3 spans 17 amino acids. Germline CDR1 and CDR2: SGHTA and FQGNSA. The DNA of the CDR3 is TGTGCCAGCAGCTTTTACGCGGCTAGCGGGGGTTCAGAGACCCAGTACTTC. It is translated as CASSFYAASGGSETQYF.

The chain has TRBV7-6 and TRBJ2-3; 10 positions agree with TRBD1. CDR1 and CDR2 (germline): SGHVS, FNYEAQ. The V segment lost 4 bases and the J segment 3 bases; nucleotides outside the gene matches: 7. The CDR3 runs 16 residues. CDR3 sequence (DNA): TGTGCCAGCAGCTCGAGACAGGGGGCGCCGACAGATACGCAGTATTTT. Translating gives CASSSRQGAPTDTQYF.

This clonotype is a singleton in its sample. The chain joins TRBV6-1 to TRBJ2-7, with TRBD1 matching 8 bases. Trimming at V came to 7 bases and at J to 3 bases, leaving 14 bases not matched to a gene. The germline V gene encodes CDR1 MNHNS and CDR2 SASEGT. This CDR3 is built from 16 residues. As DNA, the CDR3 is TGTGCCAGCACCAAACTTGGACAGGGAAGCAACTACGAGCAGTACTTC. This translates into CASTKLGQGSNYEQYF.

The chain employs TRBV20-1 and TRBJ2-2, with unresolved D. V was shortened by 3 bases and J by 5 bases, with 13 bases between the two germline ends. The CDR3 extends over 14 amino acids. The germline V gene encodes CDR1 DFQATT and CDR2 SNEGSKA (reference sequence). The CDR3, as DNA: TGCAGTGCTAGCCCGGCTGGGTTGACCGGGGAGCTGTTTTTT. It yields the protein CSASPAGLTGELFF.

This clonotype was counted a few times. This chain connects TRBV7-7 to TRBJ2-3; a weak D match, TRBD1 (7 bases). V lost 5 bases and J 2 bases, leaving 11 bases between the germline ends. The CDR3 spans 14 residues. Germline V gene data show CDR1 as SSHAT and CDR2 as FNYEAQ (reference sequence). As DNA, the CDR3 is TGTGCCAGCAGCCGCGGGACAGTCACAGATACGCAGTATTTT. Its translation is CASSRGTVTDTQYF.

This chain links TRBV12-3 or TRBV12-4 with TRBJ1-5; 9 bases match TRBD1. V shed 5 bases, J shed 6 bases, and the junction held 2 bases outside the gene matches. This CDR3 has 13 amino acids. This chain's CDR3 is CASSGQGIQPQHF. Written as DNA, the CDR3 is TGTGCCAGCAGTGGACAGGGGATTCAGCCCCAGCATTTT.

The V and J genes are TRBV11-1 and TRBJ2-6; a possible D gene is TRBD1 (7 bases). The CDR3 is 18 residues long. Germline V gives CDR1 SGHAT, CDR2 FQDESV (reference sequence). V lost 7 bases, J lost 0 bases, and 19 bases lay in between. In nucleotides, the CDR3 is TGTGCCAGCACCATGGCAGGGGGGAAAGACTCTGGGGCCAACGTCCTGACTTTC. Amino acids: CASTMAGGKDSGANVLTF.